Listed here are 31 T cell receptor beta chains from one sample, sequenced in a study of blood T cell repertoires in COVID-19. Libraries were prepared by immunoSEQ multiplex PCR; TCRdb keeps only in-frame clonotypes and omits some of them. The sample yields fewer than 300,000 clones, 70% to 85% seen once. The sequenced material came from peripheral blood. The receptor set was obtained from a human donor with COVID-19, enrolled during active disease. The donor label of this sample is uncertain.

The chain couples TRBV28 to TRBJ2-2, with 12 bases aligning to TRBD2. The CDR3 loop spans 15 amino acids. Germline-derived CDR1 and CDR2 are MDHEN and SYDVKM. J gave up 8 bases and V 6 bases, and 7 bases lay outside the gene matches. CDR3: CASSPLGLAGGELFF. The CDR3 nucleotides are TGTGCCAGCAGCCCACTCGGACTAGCGGGAGGGGAGCTGTTTTTT.

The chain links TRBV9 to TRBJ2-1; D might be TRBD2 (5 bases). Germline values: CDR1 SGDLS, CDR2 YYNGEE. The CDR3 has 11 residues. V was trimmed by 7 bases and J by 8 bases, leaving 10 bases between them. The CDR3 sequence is CASGSLYEQFF. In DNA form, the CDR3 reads TGTGCCAGCGGGAGTCTATATGAGCAGTTCTTC. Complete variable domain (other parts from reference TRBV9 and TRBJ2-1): DSGVTQTPKHLITATGQRVTLRCSPRSGDLSVYWYQQSLDQGLQFLIQYYNGEERAKGNILERFSAQQFPDLHSELNLSSLELGDSALYFCASGSLYEQFFGPGTRLTVL.

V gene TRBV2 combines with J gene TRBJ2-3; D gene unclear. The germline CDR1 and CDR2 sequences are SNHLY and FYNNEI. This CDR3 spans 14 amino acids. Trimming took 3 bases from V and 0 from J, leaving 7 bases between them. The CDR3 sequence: CASSELVSTDTQYF. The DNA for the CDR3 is TGTGCCAGCAGTGAGCTAGTTAGCACAGATACGCAGTATTTT.

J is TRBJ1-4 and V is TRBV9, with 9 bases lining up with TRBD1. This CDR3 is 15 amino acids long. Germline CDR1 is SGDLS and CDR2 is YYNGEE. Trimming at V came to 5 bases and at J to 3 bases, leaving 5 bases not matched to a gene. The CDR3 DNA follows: TGTGCCAGCAGTCGACAGGGGGAAGCTAATGAAAAACTGTTTTTT. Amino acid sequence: CASSRQGEANEKLFF.

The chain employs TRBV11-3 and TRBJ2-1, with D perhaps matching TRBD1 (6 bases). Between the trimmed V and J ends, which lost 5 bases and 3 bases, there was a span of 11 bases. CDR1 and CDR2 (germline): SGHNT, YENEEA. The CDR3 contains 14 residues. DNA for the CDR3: TGTGCCAGCAGCACCGACAGGATCTACAATGAGCAGTTCTTC. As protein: CASSTDRIYNEQFF.

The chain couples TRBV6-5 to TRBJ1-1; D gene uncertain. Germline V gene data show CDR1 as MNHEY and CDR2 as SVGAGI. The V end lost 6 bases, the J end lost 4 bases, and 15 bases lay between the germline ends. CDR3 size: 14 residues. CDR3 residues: CASSRGVSITEAFF. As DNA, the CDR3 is TGTGCCAGCAGCCGGGGTGTTAGCATCACTGAAGCTTTCTTT.

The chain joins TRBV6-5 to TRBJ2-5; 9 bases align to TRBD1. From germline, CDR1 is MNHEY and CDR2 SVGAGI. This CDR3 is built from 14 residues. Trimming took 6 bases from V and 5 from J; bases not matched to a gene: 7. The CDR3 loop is CASRVTGGIETQYF. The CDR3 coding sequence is TGTGCCAGCAGGGTGACAGGGGGGATTGAGACCCAGTACTTC.

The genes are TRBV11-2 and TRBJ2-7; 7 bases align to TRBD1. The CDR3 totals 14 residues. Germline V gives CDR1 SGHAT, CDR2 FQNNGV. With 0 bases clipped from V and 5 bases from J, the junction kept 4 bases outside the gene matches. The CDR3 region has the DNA TGTGCCAGCAGCTTAGAGAGGGGGCTGAACGAGCAGTACTTC. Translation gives CASSLERGLNEQYF.

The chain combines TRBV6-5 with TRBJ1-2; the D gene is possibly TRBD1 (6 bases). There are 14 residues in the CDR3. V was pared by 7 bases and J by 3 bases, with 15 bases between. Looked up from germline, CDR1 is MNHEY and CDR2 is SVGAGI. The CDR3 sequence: CASTFGGPDYGYTF. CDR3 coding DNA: TGTGCCAGCACCTTCGGGGGGCCGGACTATGGCTACACCTTC.

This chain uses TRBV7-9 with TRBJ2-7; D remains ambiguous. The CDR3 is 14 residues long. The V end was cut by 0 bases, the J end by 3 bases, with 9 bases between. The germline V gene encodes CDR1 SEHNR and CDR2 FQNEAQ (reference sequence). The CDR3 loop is CASSLAAAVYEQYF. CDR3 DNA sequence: TGTGCCAGCAGCTTAGCGGCTGCGGTCTACGAGCAGTACTTC.

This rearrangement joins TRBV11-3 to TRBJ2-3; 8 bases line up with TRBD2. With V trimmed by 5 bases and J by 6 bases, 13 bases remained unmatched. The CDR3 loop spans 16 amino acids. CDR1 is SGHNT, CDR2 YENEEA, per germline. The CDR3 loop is CASSPRGSGEVDTQYF. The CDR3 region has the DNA TGTGCCAGCAGCCCCCGAGGTAGCGGGGAGGTGGATACGCAGTATTTT.

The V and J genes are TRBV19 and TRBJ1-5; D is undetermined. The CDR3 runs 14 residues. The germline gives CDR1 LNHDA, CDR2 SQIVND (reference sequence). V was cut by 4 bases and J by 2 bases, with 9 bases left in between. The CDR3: CASSREAGNQPQHF. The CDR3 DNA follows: TGTGCCAGTAGTAGGGAGGCAGGCAATCAGCCCCAGCATTTT.

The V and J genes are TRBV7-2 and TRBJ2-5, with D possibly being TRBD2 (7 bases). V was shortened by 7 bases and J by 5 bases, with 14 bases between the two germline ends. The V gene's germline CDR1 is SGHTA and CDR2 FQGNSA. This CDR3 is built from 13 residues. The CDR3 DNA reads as TGTGCCAGCATGCGGGGGCCCGGGGAGACCCAGTACTTC. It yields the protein CASMRGPGETQYF. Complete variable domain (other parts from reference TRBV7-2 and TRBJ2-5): GAGVSQSPSNKVTEKGKDVELRCDPISGHTALYWYRQSLGQGLEFLIYFQGNSAPDKSGLPSDRFSAERTGGSVSTLTIQRTQQEDSAVYLCASMRGPGETQYFGPGTRLLVL.

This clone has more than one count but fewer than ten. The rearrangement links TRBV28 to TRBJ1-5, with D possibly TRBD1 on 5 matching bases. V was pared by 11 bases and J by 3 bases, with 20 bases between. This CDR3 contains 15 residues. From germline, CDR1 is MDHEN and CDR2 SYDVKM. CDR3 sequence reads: CAARRGGPPNQPQHF. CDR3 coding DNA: TGTGCCGCCCGAAGGGGAGGGCCCCCCAATCAGCCCCAGCATTTT.

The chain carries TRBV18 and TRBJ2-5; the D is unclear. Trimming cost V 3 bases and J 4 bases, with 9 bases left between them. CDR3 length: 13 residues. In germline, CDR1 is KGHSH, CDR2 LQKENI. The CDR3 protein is CASSPPNSETQYF. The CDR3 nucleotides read TGTGCCAGCTCACCCCCAAACTCAGAGACCCAGTACTTC.

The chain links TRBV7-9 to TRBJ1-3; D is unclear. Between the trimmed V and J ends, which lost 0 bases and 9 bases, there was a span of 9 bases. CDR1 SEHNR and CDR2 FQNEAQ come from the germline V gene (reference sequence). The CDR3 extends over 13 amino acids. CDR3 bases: TGTGCCAGCAGCTTAGCTGGGAGTGGCACCATATATTTT. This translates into CASSLAGSGTIYF.

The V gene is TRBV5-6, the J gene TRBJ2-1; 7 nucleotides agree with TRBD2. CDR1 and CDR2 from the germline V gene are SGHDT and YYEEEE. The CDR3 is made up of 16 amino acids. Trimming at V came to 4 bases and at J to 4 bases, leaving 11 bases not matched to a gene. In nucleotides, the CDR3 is TGTGCCAGCAGCCGCCCTAGCGGCGAAACTTACAATGAGCAGTTCTTC. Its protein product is CASSRPSGETYNEQFF.

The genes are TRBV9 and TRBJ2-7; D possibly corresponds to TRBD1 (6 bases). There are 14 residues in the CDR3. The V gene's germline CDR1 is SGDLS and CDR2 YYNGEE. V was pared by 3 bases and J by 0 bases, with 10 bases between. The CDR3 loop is CASSEGQLSYEQYF. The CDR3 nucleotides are TGTGCCAGCAGCGAAGGACAGCTCTCCTACGAGCAGTACTTC.

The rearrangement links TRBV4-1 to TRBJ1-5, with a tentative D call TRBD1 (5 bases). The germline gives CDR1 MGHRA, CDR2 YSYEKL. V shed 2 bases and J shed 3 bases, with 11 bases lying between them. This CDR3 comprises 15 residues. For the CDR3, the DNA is TGCGCCAGCAGCCAACAGGAGGGGTACAATCAGCCCCAGCATTTT. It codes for CASSQQEGYNQPQHF.

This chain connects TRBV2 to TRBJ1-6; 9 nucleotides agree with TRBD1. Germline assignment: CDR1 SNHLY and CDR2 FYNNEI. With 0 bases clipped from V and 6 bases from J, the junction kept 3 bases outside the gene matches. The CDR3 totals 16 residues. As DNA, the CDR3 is TGTGCCAGCAGTGAAGCGCCGGGACAGGGTAATTCACCCCTCCACTTT. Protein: CASSEAPGQGNSPLHF.

The CDR3 nucleotides are TGTGCCAGCAGTTGGCGGGGTAGCACAGATACGCAGTATTTT. It specifies CASSWRGSTDTQYF. The rearrangement links TRBV11-3 to TRBJ2-3; D might be TRBD2 (6 bases). In germline, CDR1 is SGHNT, CDR2 YENEEA. V dropped 6 bases and J dropped 0 bases, with 10 bases sitting between them. This CDR3 is built from 14 residues.

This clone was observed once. The CDR3 coding sequence is TGTGCCAGCAGCTCGAGGGGACTAGCAGCAGATACGCAGTATTTT. Protein sequence: CASSSRGLAADTQYF. The chain uses TRBV5-6 and TRBJ2-3; 9 bases fit TRBD2. The V gene end was trimmed by 3 bases and the J gene end by 4 bases; junction bases not matched to a gene: 6. Germline CDR1 is SGHDT and CDR2 is YYEEEE. The CDR3 is 15 amino acids.

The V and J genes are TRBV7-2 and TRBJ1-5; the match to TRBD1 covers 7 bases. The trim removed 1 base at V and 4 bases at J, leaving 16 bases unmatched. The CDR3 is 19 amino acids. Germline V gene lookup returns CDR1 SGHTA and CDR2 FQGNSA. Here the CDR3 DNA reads TGTGCCAGCAGCTTAGTCGTACTGGCTGGGACAGCGGCTAATCAGCCCCAGCATTTT. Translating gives CASSLVVLAGTAANQPQHF.

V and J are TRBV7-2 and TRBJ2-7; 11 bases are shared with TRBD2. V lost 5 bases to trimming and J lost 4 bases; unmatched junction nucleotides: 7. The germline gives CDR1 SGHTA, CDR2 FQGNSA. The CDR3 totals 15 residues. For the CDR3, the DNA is TGTGCCAGCAGCACGATAGCGGGAGGGCCGTACGAGCAGTACTTC. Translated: CASSTIAGGPYEQYF.

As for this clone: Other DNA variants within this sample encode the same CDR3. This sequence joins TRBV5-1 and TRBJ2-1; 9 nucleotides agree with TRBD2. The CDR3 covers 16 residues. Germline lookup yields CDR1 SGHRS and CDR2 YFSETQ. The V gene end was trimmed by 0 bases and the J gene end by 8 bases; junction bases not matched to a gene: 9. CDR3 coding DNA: TGCGCCAGCAGCTTGGAAGGCGGGAGGGCCGTCGATGAGCAGTTCTTC. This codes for CASSLEGGRAVDEQFF.

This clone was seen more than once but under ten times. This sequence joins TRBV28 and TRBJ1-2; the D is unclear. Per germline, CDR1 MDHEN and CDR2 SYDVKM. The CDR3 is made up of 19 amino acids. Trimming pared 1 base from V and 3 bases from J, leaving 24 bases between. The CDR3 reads CASSLFRVGGRRNDYGYTF. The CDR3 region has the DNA TGTGCCAGCAGTTTATTTAGGGTCGGTGGGCGGAGGAACGACTATGGCTACACCTTC.

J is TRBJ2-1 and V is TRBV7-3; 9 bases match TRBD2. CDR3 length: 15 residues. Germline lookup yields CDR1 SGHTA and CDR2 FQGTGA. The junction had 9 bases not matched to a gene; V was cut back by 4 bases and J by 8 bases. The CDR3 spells CASSYGTSNNDEQFF. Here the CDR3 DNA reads TGTGCCAGCAGCTACGGGACTAGCAATAACGATGAGCAGTTCTTC.

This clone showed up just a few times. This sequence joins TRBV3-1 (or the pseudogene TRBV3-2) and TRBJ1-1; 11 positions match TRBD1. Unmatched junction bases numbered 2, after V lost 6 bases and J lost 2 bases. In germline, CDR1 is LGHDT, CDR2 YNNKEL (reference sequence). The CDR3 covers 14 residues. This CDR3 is CASRDRGLNTEAFF. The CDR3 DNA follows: TGTGCCAGCAGGGACAGGGGGCTTAACACTGAAGCTTTCTTT.

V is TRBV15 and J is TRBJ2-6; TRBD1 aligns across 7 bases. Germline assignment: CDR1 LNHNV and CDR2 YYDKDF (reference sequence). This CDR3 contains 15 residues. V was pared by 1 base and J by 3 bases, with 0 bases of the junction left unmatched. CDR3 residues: CATSRGQGGANVLTF. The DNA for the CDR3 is TGTGCCACCAGCAGAGGACAGGGTGGGGCCAACGTCCTGACTTTC.

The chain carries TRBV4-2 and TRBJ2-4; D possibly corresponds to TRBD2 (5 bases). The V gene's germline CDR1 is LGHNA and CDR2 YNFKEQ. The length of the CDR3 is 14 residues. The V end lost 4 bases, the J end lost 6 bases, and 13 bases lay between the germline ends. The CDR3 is CASSPRDYVNIQYF. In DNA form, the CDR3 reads TGTGCCAGCAGCCCCCGTGACTACGTAAACATTCAGTACTTC.

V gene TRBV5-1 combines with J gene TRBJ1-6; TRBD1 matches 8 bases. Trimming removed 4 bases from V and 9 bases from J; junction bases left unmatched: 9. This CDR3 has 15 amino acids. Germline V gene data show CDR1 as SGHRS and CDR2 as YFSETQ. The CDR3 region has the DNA TGCGCCAGCAGCGCAGGGGGCGCGGGTGTTTCACCCCTCCACTTT. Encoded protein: CASSAGGAGVSPLHF. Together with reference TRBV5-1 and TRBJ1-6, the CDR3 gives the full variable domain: KAGVTQTPRYLIKTRGQQVTLSCSPISGHRSVSWYQQTPGQGLQFLFEYFSETQRNKGNFPGRFSGRQFSNSRSEMNVSTLELGDSALYLCASSAGGAGVSPLHFGNGTRLTVT.